A single sample gave rise to the 17 T cell receptor beta chains below, sequenced in a study of blood T cell repertoires in COVID-19. TCRdb's copy holds only in-frame clones and misses some; the assay was immunoSEQ multiplex PCR. The data show hundreds of thousands of clones, about 79% seen once. Sequences were obtained from PBMCs or T cells enriched from blood (not recorded which). These receptors were taken from an older woman who had recovered from COVID-19.

The chain is built from TRBV3-1 (or the pseudogene TRBV3-2) and TRBJ2-2, with 10 bases that match TRBD1. V shed 0 bases and J 3 bases; nucleotides not matched to a gene: 1. The CDR3 runs 16 residues. Germline loops: CDR1 LGHDT, CDR2 YNNKEL (reference sequence). The CDR3 is CASSQEDRGYTGELFF. The DNA of the CDR3 is TGTGCCAGCAGCCAAGAGGACAGGGGGTACACCGGGGAGCTGTTTTTT.

The rearrangement joins TRBV18 to TRBJ2-2; perhaps TRBD1 as D (6 bases). This CDR3 is built from 17 residues. The germline V and J ends were trimmed by 0 bases and 1 base, with 12 bases remaining between them. Germline lookup yields CDR1 KGHSH and CDR2 LQKENI. CDR3 sequence: CASSPPDKQGNTGELFF. The CDR3 DNA sequence: TGTGCCAGCTCACCACCGGACAAACAGGGGAACACCGGGGAGCTGTTTTTT.

A few counts support this clone. V gene TRBV5-1 combines with J gene TRBJ2-3, with D maybe TRBD1 (5 bases). Germline V gene data show CDR1 as SGHRS and CDR2 as YFSETQ. Trimming took 1 base from V and 0 from J, leaving 15 bases between them. The CDR3 is 17 residues long. The CDR3, as DNA: TGCGCCAGCAGCTTGAGGCACGAGACAGTTAGCACAGATACGCAGTATTTT. This gives the protein CASSLRHETVSTDTQYF.

The chain recombines TRBV11-1 with TRBJ2-2; weak D call: TRBD1 (6 bases). The CDR3 consists of 15 residues. Trimming stripped 5 bases from V and 5 bases from J, with 15 bases between. The germline V gene has CDR1 SGHAT and CDR2 FQDESV (reference sequence). This CDR3 reads CASSHRTEKTGELFF. The CDR3 DNA is TGTGCCAGCAGCCATAGGACAGAAAAAACCGGGGAGCTGTTTTTT.

V gene TRBV19 combines with J gene TRBJ1-2, with D unresolved. Germline loops: CDR1 LNHDA, CDR2 SQIVND (reference sequence). V was trimmed by 8 bases and J by 2 bases, leaving 15 bases between them. This CDR3 comprises 14 residues. The CDR3 sequence: CASSLITENYGYTF. The CDR3 DNA reads TGTGCCAGTTCCCTAATCACAGAGAACTATGGCTACACCTTC.

This chain uses TRBV11-2 with TRBJ2-5; D is undetermined. Germline V gene lookup returns CDR1 SGHAT and CDR2 FQNNGV. V lost 4 bases to trimming and J lost 5 bases, with 14 bases between them. The CDR3 covers 14 residues. The DNA of the CDR3 is TGTGCCAGCAGCTCCGCCGGGTTGCGGGAGACCCAGTACTTC. It specifies CASSSAGLRETQYF.

The CDR3: CASSPFGTSGSNEQFF. CDR3 bases: TGTGCCAGCAGTCCCTTCGGGACTAGCGGGAGCAATGAGCAGTTCTTC. This chain joins TRBV27 and TRBJ2-1; 14 bases align to TRBD2. From germline, CDR1 is MNHEY and CDR2 SMNVEV (reference sequence). J lost 6 bases, V lost 5 bases, and 6 bases had no gene match. The CDR3 extends over 16 amino acids.

J is TRBJ1-2 and V is TRBV6-2 or TRBV6-3; D is possibly TRBD1 (5 bases). V dropped 2 bases and J dropped 8 bases, with 30 bases sitting between them. The CDR3 covers 19 residues. Germline V lookup: CDR1 MNHEY, CDR2 SVGEGT. Here the CDR3 DNA reads TGTGCCAGCAGTTACCGATCGGCAGGGCACCCTCTTTTAGTAAACGGCTACACCTTC. Its protein product is CASSYRSAGHPLLVNGYTF.

This clone was seen a handful of times. V usage is TRBV6-2 or TRBV6-3 and J usage is TRBJ1-2, with D perhaps matching TRBD1 (5 bases). Germline V gene sequence: CDR1 MNHEY, CDR2 SVGEGT. With 0 bases removed from V and 8 bases from J, the gap between germline ends came to 13 bases. CDR3 length: 14 amino acids. The chain's CDR3 is CASSYSGGGLGYTF. DNA of the CDR3: TGTGCCAGCAGTTACTCCGGGGGAGGCCTGGGCTACACCTTC.

The CDR3 here is CASRLAIVRGYNSPLHF. CDR3 sequence (DNA): TGTGCAAGTCGCTTAGCGATAGTCAGGGGCTATAATTCACCCCTCCACTTT. The chain couples TRBV12-2 to TRBJ1-6; TRBD1 was called by the table and not checked on the DNA. TRBV12-2 is a pseudogene locus. There are 17 residues in the CDR3.

The rearrangement joins TRBV5-1 to TRBJ2-7; tentative D call: TRBD1 (5 bases). CDR3 length: 12 amino acids. V was shortened by 2 bases and J by 3 bases, with 6 bases between the two germline ends. Germline-derived CDR1 and CDR2 are SGHRS and YFSETQ. In nucleotides, the CDR3 is TGCGCCAGCAGCTTACAGGACTACGAGCAGTACTTC. Residues: CASSLQDYEQYF.

This chain uses TRBV4-2 with TRBJ1-4; D is possibly TRBD1 (6 bases). Germline values: CDR1 LGHNA, CDR2 YNFKEQ. Trimming removed 1 base at V and 6 bases at J, with 12 bases between. This CDR3 has 15 amino acids. This chain's CDR3 is CASSQAGGLDEKLFF. The CDR3 DNA reads TGTGCCAGCAGCCAAGCCGGGGGGCTGGATGAAAAACTGTTTTTT.

The CDR3 bases are TGTGCCAGCAGCCCCTCTACAGGGGGATTTGAAGCTTTCTTT. This translates into CASSPSTGGFEAFF. The rearrangement uses TRBV7-6 and TRBJ1-1; 8 nucleotides align to TRBD1. Germline V gene lookup returns CDR1 SGHVS and CDR2 FNYEAQ. The CDR3 consists of 14 residues. The trim removed 5 bases at V and 7 bases at J, leaving 9 bases unmatched.

This sequence joins TRBV11-3 and TRBJ2-1; D call uncertain. Trimming took 1 base from V and 6 from J, leaving 10 bases between them. Germline CDR1 is SGHNT and CDR2 is YENEEA. This CDR3 contains 14 residues. For the CDR3, the DNA is TGTGCCAGCAGCTTAGGGCTCCCCTCCAATGAGCAGTTCTTC. Protein product: CASSLGLPSNEQFF.

This clone is a singleton in its sample. V is TRBV7-9 and J is TRBJ1-1, with 8 bases identical to TRBD1. CDR1 and CDR2 from the germline V gene are SEHNR and FQNEAQ (reference sequence). Trimming cost V 5 bases and J 5 bases; bases outside gene matches: 10. The CDR3 spans 15 residues. CDR3 DNA: TGTGCCAGCAGCCCGCAGGGGGCTGGAGATACTGAAGCTTTCTTT. Protein product: CASSPQGAGDTEAFF.

The genes are TRBV7-6 and TRBJ2-5, with D possibly matching TRBD2 (6 bases). This CDR3 comprises 18 residues. V shed 0 bases and J shed 3 bases, with 20 bases lying between them. Germline CDR1 is SGHVS and CDR2 is FNYEAQ. CDR3 loop: CASSLAEGDSGPKETQYF. The DNA for the CDR3 is TGTGCCAGCAGCTTAGCGGAGGGTGATAGCGGACCCAAAGAGACCCAGTACTTC.

The sample holds a few counts of this clone. The chain carries TRBV5-1 and TRBJ2-7; 7 nucleotides line up with TRBD1. This CDR3 region has 14 residues. The ends lost 5 bases at V and 3 bases at J; junction bases unmatched: 8. Germline V lookup: CDR1 SGHRS, CDR2 YFSETQ. The CDR3 nucleotides are TGCGCCAGCAGGGATCCGGCAGGGGGCTACGAGCAGTACTTC. Translation gives CASRDPAGGYEQYF.